The next 21 T cell receptor beta chains were all read from a single sample in a study of CD8+ T cells in alopecia areata. cDNA prepared by RNA extraction and subsequent reverse transcription served as the template for sequencing. Here immunoSEQ multiplex PCR was the method, and the copy in TCRdb shows in-frame clones only, minus some. The sample has tens of thousands of clones, under 75% seen once. Sequences were derived from CD8+ T cells sorted from blood, sampled at week 0. Receptors were obtained from a human donor with alopecia areata.

V usage is TRBV13 and J usage is TRBJ2-1; no clear D gene. Trimming stripped 5 bases from V and 8 bases from J, with 13 bases between. CDR3 length: 13 residues. Germline V CDR1 and CDR2: PRHDT, FYEKMQ (reference sequence). The CDR3 DNA sequence: TGTGCCAGCAGCCTTGGCAGAACGTATGAGCAGTTCTTC. This sequence encodes CASSLGRTYEQFF.

The rearrangement uses TRBV27 and TRBJ1-1; D is unclear. The V and J ends lost 3 bases and 6 bases respectively, with 14 bases between them. In germline, CDR1 is MNHEY, CDR2 SMNVEV (reference sequence). This CDR3 spans 14 amino acids. This CDR3 is CASSLNTGGAEAFF. Here the CDR3 DNA reads TGTGCCAGCAGTTTGAATACCGGCGGCGCTGAAGCTTTCTTT.

This chain uses TRBV9 with TRBJ1-2, with D hard to call. The CDR3 loop spans 13 amino acids. The V end was cut by 2 bases, the J end by 5 bases, with 10 bases between. Looked up from germline, CDR1 is SGDLS and CDR2 is YYNGEE. Here the CDR3 reads CASSVPETYGYTF. In DNA form, the CDR3 reads TGTGCCAGCAGCGTCCCCGAGACATATGGCTACACCTTC.

The chain carries TRBV6-5 and TRBJ1-5; maybe TRBD1 (6 bases). The CDR3 is 15 amino acids. Trimming took off 6 bases at V and 4 bases at J, with 16 bases between the two ends. Germline values: CDR1 MNHEY, CDR2 SVGAGI. CDR3 sequence: CASRPDRTGNQPQHF. The CDR3 DNA reads TGTGCCAGCAGACCAGACAGGACTGGGAATCAGCCCCAGCATTTT.

The V gene is TRBV29-1, the J gene TRBJ2-1, with D tentatively TRBD2 (6 bases). The CDR3 is made up of 15 amino acids. Germline CDR1 is SQVTM and CDR2 is ANQGSEA. Deletions cut 7 bases from V and 0 bases from J, with 16 bases between. For the CDR3, the DNA is TGCAGCGACCTTGGACGGGAGAGCTCCTACAATGAGCAGTTCTTC. This encodes CSDLGRESSYNEQFF.

This clone has a handful of counts. This chain uses TRBV5-6 with TRBJ2-6; no clear D gene. The CDR3 length is 15 residues. Trimming cost V 3 bases and J 4 bases, with 11 bases left between them. The germline CDR1 and CDR2 sequences are SGHDT and YYEEEE. The CDR3 loop reads CASSSVGPGANVLTF. The CDR3 DNA is TGTGCCAGCAGCTCCGTAGGTCCGGGGGCCAACGTCCTGACTTTC. The whole variable domain, remainder taken from reference TRBV5-6 and TRBJ2-6, is DAGVTQSPTHLIKTRGQQVTLRCSPKSGHDTVSWYQQALGQGPQFIFQYYEEEERQRGNFPDRFSGHQFPNYSSELNVNALLLGDSALYLCASSSVGPGANVLTFGAGSRLTVL.

The chain is built from TRBV29-1 and TRBJ1-2, with a weak D call TRBD1 (5 bases). Between the trimmed V and J ends, which lost 2 bases and 4 bases, there was a span of 8 bases. Germline CDR1 and CDR2: SQVTM and ANQGSEA. The CDR3 runs to 12 residues. The CDR3 nucleotides are TGCAGCGTTGAACGGGGCTTCTATGGCTACACCTTC. Protein sequence: CSVERGFYGYTF.

This chain links TRBV29-1 with TRBJ1-2, with unresolved D. The V gene's germline CDR1 is SQVTM and CDR2 ANQGSEA. V gave up 6 bases and J gave up 0 bases, with 14 bases separating them. The CDR3 totals 14 residues. The CDR3 region is CSVVRRATNYGYTF. The CDR3 region has the DNA TGCAGCGTCGTTCGGAGGGCCACTAACTATGGCTACACCTTC.

This clone was recorded only once. The gene calls are TRBV10-3 and TRBJ2-7; 11 bases agree with TRBD2. Germline V CDR1 and CDR2: ENHRY, SYGVKD. Trimming removed 2 bases from V and 2 bases from J; junction bases left unmatched: 11. The CDR3 is 18 residues long. The CDR3 is CAISEGISGRAIPYEQYF. For the CDR3, the DNA is TGTGCCATCAGTGAGGGGATTAGCGGGAGGGCCATCCCCTACGAGCAGTACTTC.

This clone came up a few times. This chain uses TRBV30 with TRBJ1-5; D possibly corresponds to TRBD1 (5 bases). CDR1 is GTSNPN and CDR2 is SVGIG in the germline V gene (reference sequence). V shed 2 bases and J shed 4 bases, with 9 bases lying between them. CDR3 length: 13 amino acids. CDR3 loop: CAWSHQGNQPQHF. The CDR3 nucleotides are TGTGCCTGGAGTCACCAGGGAAATCAGCCCCAGCATTTT. Full variable domain (remainder filled in from reference TRBV30 and TRBJ1-5): SQTIHQWPATLVQPVGSPLSLECTVEGTSNPNLYWYRQAAGRGLQLLFYSVGIGQISSEVPQNLSASRPQDRQFILSSKKLLLSDSGFYLCAWSHQGNQPQHFGDGTRLSIL.

This chain links TRBV29-1 with TRBJ2-7, with D tentatively TRBD1 (6 bases). The V end lost 1 base, the J end lost 5 bases, and 18 bases lay between the germline ends. This CDR3 is built from 15 residues. In germline, CDR1 is SQVTM, CDR2 ANQGSEA. CDR3 sequence: CSVEAPSPQGHEQYF. The CDR3 bases are TGCAGCGTTGAAGCCCCGAGCCCACAGGGCCACGAGCAGTACTTC.

The sample holds a few counts of this clone. CDR3 region: CATSRAGESYNEQFF. The CDR3 bases are TGTGCCACCAGCAGAGCCGGGGAGTCCTACAATGAGCAGTTCTTC. The chain uses TRBV15 and TRBJ2-1, with D perhaps TRBD2 (5 bases). V was cut by 1 base and J by 1 base, with 8 bases left in between. This CDR3 has 15 residues. Germline-derived CDR1 and CDR2 are LNHNV and YYDKDF (reference sequence).

This clone was seen a handful of times. The CDR3 sequence: CASSLPGRVQETQYF. CDR3 coding DNA: TGTGCCAGCAGCTTGCCGGGACGGGTGCAAGAGACCCAGTACTTC. This chain uses TRBV11-2 with TRBJ2-5; D tentatively reads TRBD1 or TRBD2 (5 bases each). Germline lookup yields CDR1 SGHAT and CDR2 FQNNGV. Trimming removed 3 bases from V and 2 bases from J, with 13 bases in between. The CDR3 length is 15 residues.

This clone was detected only once. The chain recombines TRBV10-3 with TRBJ2-3, with 7 bases aligning to TRBD1. This CDR3 has 17 residues. V was pared by 10 bases and J by 0 bases, with 16 bases of the junction left unmatched. Germline V gene lookup returns CDR1 ENHRY and CDR2 SYGVKD. The CDR3 DNA is TGTGCCACCCGACACTCCGGACAGGCGACTAGCACAGATACGCAGTATTTT. Residues: CATRHSGQATSTDTQYF.

The V and J genes are TRBV29-1 and TRBJ1-2; the D is unclear. Trimming took 5 bases from V and 4 from J, leaving 8 bases between them. The length of the CDR3 is 11 residues. Germline V gene lookup returns CDR1 SQVTM and CDR2 ANQGSEA. The CDR3 here is CSVLSGYGYTF. In DNA, the CDR3 is TGCAGCGTTCTTTCCGGCTATGGCTACACCTTC.

This clone was seen ten or more times. The rearrangement joins TRBV7-9 to TRBJ2-7; possible D gene TRBD1, 6 bases. The germline V gene has CDR1 SEHNR and CDR2 FQNEAQ (reference sequence). CDR3 length: 14 amino acids. Between the trimmed V and J ends, which lost 5 bases and 4 bases, there was a span of 15 bases. The CDR3 DNA follows: TGTGCCAGCAGCCGAATACCGGGGACATACGAGCAGTACTTC. It codes for CASSRIPGTYEQYF.

The chain combines TRBV7-9 with TRBJ2-1; TRBD2 matches at 11 bases. CDR1 and CDR2 (germline): SEHNR, FQNEAQ (reference sequence). The ends lost 8 bases at V and 5 bases at J; junction bases unmatched: 11. The CDR3 spans 16 residues. CDR3 nucleotide sequence: TGTGCCAGCGGAGCACCTAGCGGGGGGATCGACAATGAGCAGTTCTTC. As protein: CASGAPSGGIDNEQFF.

This sequence joins TRBV4-1 and TRBJ1-6; the D is unclear. The CDR3 covers 12 residues. The V end was cut by 8 bases, the J end by 7 bases, with 9 bases between. Per the germline V gene, CDR1 is MGHRA and CDR2 is YSYEKL. The CDR3 spells CASSPNNSPLHF. In DNA, the CDR3 is TGCGCCAGCTCCCCCAACAATTCACCCCTCCACTTT.

The chain links TRBV15 to TRBJ1-5, with a weak D call TRBD1 (5 bases). Germline CDR1 LNHNV, CDR2 YYDKDF (reference sequence). V lost 5 bases to trimming and J lost 0 bases, with 11 bases between them. The length of the CDR3 is 15 residues. The CDR3 is CATSARRGSNQPQHF. The CDR3, as DNA: TGTGCCACCAGCGCAAGGAGGGGTAGCAATCAGCCCCAGCATTTT.

This clone was found a few times. The rearrangement links TRBV7-9 to TRBJ1-2; D ambiguous. Trimming took 5 bases from V and 1 from J, leaving 8 bases between them. CDR3 size: 13 residues. From germline, CDR1 is SEHNR and CDR2 FQNEAQ (reference sequence). CDR3 nucleotide sequence: TGTGCCAGCAGCGCAGGCGGTAACTATGGCTACACCTTC. Translation: CASSAGGNYGYTF.

This chain joins TRBV7-2 and TRBJ2-7, with unresolved D. Germline-derived CDR1 and CDR2 are SGHTA and FQGNSA. The CDR3 sequence is 14 residues long. V lost 0 bases to trimming and J lost 0 bases, with 6 bases between them. Here the CDR3 reads CASSLAGHSYEQYF. The CDR3 DNA sequence: TGTGCCAGCAGCTTAGCAGGGCACTCCTACGAGCAGTACTTC.